This TCR beta chain emerged from a study of blood T cell repertoires in COVID-19. Study-level information: COVID-19 samples from acute and convalescent phases originated in the United States, Italy and Spain. The analysed material was cDNA or gDNA that came from T cells, B-cell-depleted T cells, or PBMCs.

The authors' processing: Quantification of nucleated cells was approximated via reference gene primer amplification. The method was immunoSEQ multiplex PCR; TCRdb's version includes in-frame clones alone and lacks a portion of them. D and trimming come from the DNA, and the V and J calls and clone size come from that table. The sample includes 150,000 to 200,000 clones, approximately 90% of them seen just once. Losses at the gene ends were 2 bases for V and 4 bases for J; bases not matched to a gene: 9. CDR1 is MNHEY, CDR2 SVGEGT, per germline. This CDR3 spans 16 amino acids. Sequences were obtained from peripheral blood. The chain employs TRBV6-2 or TRBV6-3 and TRBJ1-1; 8 bases map to TRBD1. This TCR derives from a human donor in a cohort sampled during active COVID-19. The chain's CDR3 is CASSYLQGGETTEAFF. The CDR3 DNA follows: TGTGCCAGCAGTTACCTACAGGGGGGGGAGACCACTGAAGCTTTCTTT.